The clone carrying this T cell receptor beta chain qualifies as medium-sized. Its antigen is not identified. The data were obtained in a study of spatial heterogeneity in lung cancer. TCRdb reprocessed the 5' RACE reads via MiXCR and lists one record per CDR3 protein. The data contain some 6,200 distinct CDR3 sequences, roughly 13% of them singletons. Study-wide points: Tumoral mutation counts were tracked by counts of expanded intratumoral alpha and beta TCRs.

This sample's time point: sample taken at primary tumor resection. The receptor's source is a male donor with early-stage non-small cell lung cancer. The sequenced sample was lung tumor tissue, obtained at surgery.

The CDR3 is CASSLVRNYGYTF. The DNA of the CDR3 is TGCGCCAGCAGCTTGGTACGGAACTATGGCTACACCTTC. The chain is built from TRBV5-1 and TRBJ1-2; D is unclear. The V gene lost 0 bases and the J gene lost 2 bases, with 5 bases spanning the gap. This CDR3 has 13 residues. Germline V gene data show CDR1 as SGHRS and CDR2 as YFSETQ.